A selection of T cell receptor beta chains follows, all from one sample in a study of beta chain features in type 1 diabetes. Clones were sequenced by immunoSEQ multiplex PCR, and TCRdb holds only the in-frame ones, with some missing. The sample includes around 240,000 clones, about 70% of them seen just once. Sequenced: naive CD4+ T cells from blood. These receptors all stem from a man younger than 40 in good health. Each CDR3 is given with its conserved first and last residue. The D gene is left open where the match is weak. Not all rows give a size; the values are once, few, many and, for expanded clones, a class.

abundance	v_gene	j_gene	d_gene	CDR3nt	CDR3aa
few	TRBV29-1	TRBJ2-3	-	TGCAGCGTTCTTGGGGGCGATACGCAGTATTTT	CSVLGGDTQYF
-	TRBV18	TRBJ2-3	TRBD1	TGTGCCAGCTCACCGGACAGGGTCGGCACAGATACGCAGTATTTT	CASSPDRVGTDTQYF
-	TRBV7-2	TRBJ2-1	TRBD2	TGTGCCAGCAGCCCGGTAGCGGGACAATCGTTCAATGAGCAGTTCTTC	CASSPVAGQSFNEQFF
-	TRBV29-1	TRBJ1-2	-	TGCAGCGTTGGGGGGATCTATGGCTACACCTTC	CSVGGIYGYTF
-	TRBV29-1	TRBJ2-2	TRBD2	TGCAGCGCTAGCGGGGTGAACACCGGGGAGCTGTTTTTT	CSASGVNTGELFF
-	TRBV6-5	TRBJ2-7	TRBD2	TGTGCCAGCAGTTCGACTAGCGGGGGCTCCTACGAGCAGTACTTC	CASSSTSGGSYEQYF
-	TRBV29-1	TRBJ1-5	-	TGCAGCGTAGCCATGAGGAGCAATCAGCCCCAGCATTTT	CSVAMRSNQPQHF
-	TRBV11-2	TRBJ2-3	TRBD1	TGTGCCAGCAGCACACAGGGGTTTCGTAGCACAGATACGCAGTATTTT	CASSTQGFRSTDTQYF
-	TRBV29-1	TRBJ2-1	-	TGCAGCGTCGAACAGCCTGAGACCTACAATGAGCAGTTCTTC	CSVEQPETYNEQFF
-	TRBV7-9	TRBJ1-2	-	TGTGCCACACGACCCAGGGGAGATGGCTACACCTTC	CATRPRGDGYTF
-	TRBV29-1	TRBJ2-6	-	TGCAGCGTGGCTTCCGGGGCCAACGTCCTGACTTTC	CSVASGANVLTF
few	TRBV29-1	TRBJ2-3	-	TGCAGCGTTGAAGGGCGGGGGCGCGCAGATACGCAGTATTTT	CSVEGRGRADTQYF
-	TRBV29-1	TRBJ1-1	-	TGCAGCGGGAATCAGGGAGGGGCCACTGAAGCTTTCTTT	CSGNQGGATEAFF
-	TRBV12-5	TRBJ2-3	TRBD2	TGTGCTAGTGGCCGGGCGAGCGGGGGTAGAGATACGCAGTATTTT	CASGRASGGRDTQYF
-	TRBV4-3	TRBJ1-5	-	TGCGCCAGCAGCCAAGACCACAGTAATCAGCCCCAGCATTTT	CASSQDHSNQPQHF
once	TRBV10-3	TRBJ2-2	TRBD1	TGTGCCATCGCAGGGGGCTTGGGGGAGCTGTTTTTT	CAIAGGLGELFF
-	TRBV28	TRBJ2-7	TRBD2	TGTGCCAGCCATGGACTAGCGGCTTCCTACGAGCAGTACTTC	CASHGLAASYEQYF
-	TRBV30	TRBJ2-3	-	TGTGCCTGGAGACAAGACGCAGATACGCAGTATTTT	CAWRQDADTQYF
-	TRBV2	TRBJ2-1	TRBD1	TGTGCCAGCAGTTTAGGACAGGGGAACTACAATGAGCAGTTCTTC	CASSLGQGNYNEQFF
few	TRBV29-1	TRBJ1-2	-	TGCAGCGCAGGGACCGTCGACTTTTTCGATGGCTACACCTTC	CSAGTVDFFDGYTF
-	TRBV25-1	TRBJ1-2	-	TGTGCCAGCAGGAAACCGACGAATGGCTACACCTTC	CASRKPTNGYTF
few	TRBV30	TRBJ2-3	-	TGTGCCTGGAGTGTATTCGCCGGAACCACAGATACGCAGTATTTT	CAWSVFAGTTDTQYF
-	TRBV25-1	TRBJ2-7	TRBD2	TGTGCCAGCAGTGACAGCGGGAGGACCTACGAGCAGTACTTC	CASSDSGRTYEQYF
-	TRBV27	TRBJ2-1	-	TGTGCCAGCAGTTTCAACAATGAGCAGTTCTTC	CASSFNNEQFF
-	TRBV29-1	TRBJ1-1	-	TGCAGCGTTGCGACTAGTAGCCCGGGGAACACTGAAGCTTTCTTT	CSVATSSPGNTEAFF
-	TRBV4-3	TRBJ2-7	TRBD2	TGCGCCAGCAGCCTAACGGGAGGGAACGAGCAGTACTTC	CASSLTGGNEQYF
-	TRBV4-3	TRBJ2-3	-	TGCGCCAGCAGCCAAGAACCAGCCAGCACAGATACGCAGTATTTT	CASSQEPASTDTQYF
-	TRBV25-1	TRBJ1-3	-	TGTGCCAGCAGTGGCCGACGGGTCTCTGGTGCGGACACCATATATTTT	CASSGRRVSGADTIYF
-	TRBV5-4	TRBJ2-5	-	TGTGCCAGCAGCCTGGAGCAAGAGACCCAGTACTTC	CASSLEQETQYF
-	TRBV7-2	TRBJ2-7	TRBD1	TGTGCCAGCAGCCTGGGACAGGGAAGCTCCTACGAGCAGTACTTC	CASSLGQGSSYEQYF
-	TRBV7-2	TRBJ2-3	-	TGTGCCAGCAGGCCGCAGGGAGGACGTACAGATACGCAGTATTTT	CASRPQGGRTDTQYF
once	TRBV9	TRBJ1-2	-	TGTGCCAGCAGCACACGACAGTCTGGCTACACCTTC	CASSTRQSGYTF
once	TRBV15	TRBJ2-3	TRBD2	TGTGCCACCAGCAGGGTAATAGCGGGGGTTATACCAGATACGCAGTATTTT	CATSRVIAGVIPDTQYF
-	TRBV30	TRBJ2-7	-	TGTGCCTGGAGTGTAGGCCAGAGCTCCTACGAGCAGTACTTC	CAWSVGQSSYEQYF
few	TRBV15	TRBJ1-4	-	TGTGCCACCAGCAGAGTTCCGTCAGGTCTTAATGAAAAACTGTTTTTT	CATSRVPSGLNEKLFF
-	TRBV28	TRBJ2-1	TRBD2	TGTGCCAGCAGCCCCCCCGAACTAGCGGCTTACAATGAGCAGTTCTTC	CASSPPELAAYNEQFF
-	TRBV4-1	TRBJ2-1	-	TGCGCCAGCAGCCAATTGGGACGACAATCGAGAGAGCAGTTCTTC	CASSQLGRQSREQFF
-	TRBV13	TRBJ1-2	-	TGTGCCAGCAGCGCCACAGGGCGAACGGGCTACACCTTC	CASSATGRTGYTF
-	TRBV13	TRBJ2-1	-	TGTGCCAGCAGCTTAACACCGTGGTTTGAGCAGTTCTTC	CASSLTPWFEQFF
-	TRBV28	TRBJ2-5	TRBD2	TGTGCCAGCAGTTTACGCGGGAGTGGGGAGACCCAGTACTTC	CASSLRGSGETQYF
once	TRBV7-9	TRBJ2-1	TRBD2	TGTGCCAGCAGCTTAGAGTATAGTAGCGGGAGAAATGAGCAGTTCTTC	CASSLEYSSGRNEQFF
few	TRBV6-5	TRBJ2-3	-	TGTGCCAGCAGTTCTACCACAGATACGCAGTATTTT	CASSSTTDTQYF